The next 17 T cell receptor beta chains were all read from a single sample in a study of blood T cell repertoires in COVID-19. TCRdb's copy holds only in-frame clones and misses some; the assay was immunoSEQ multiplex PCR. This table holds about 230,000 clones, roughly 79% found once. The specimen was peripheral blood. These receptors all stem from a woman of 80 years or more with COVID-19, enrolled during active disease.

The chain links TRBV6-6 to TRBJ1-5, with a tentative D call TRBD1 (6 bases). The CDR3 covers 14 residues. Trimming took off 6 bases at V and 1 base at J, with 10 bases between the two ends. Germline V gene lookup returns CDR1 MNHNY and CDR2 SVGAGI (reference sequence). The CDR3 DNA follows: TGTGCCAGCAGCCACAGGGACAGCAATCAGCCCCAGCATTTT. Residues: CASSHRDSNQPQHF.

This chain connects TRBV9 to TRBJ2-1; no definite D call. The CDR3 covers 13 residues. CDR1 and CDR2 from the germline V gene are SGDLS and YYNGEE. Trimming shortened V by 3 bases and J by 6 bases, and 10 bases separated the two germline ends. The CDR3 DNA is TGTGCCAGCAGCGCACTGCCAGGCAATGAGCAGTTCTTC. Translation: CASSALPGNEQFF.

The rearrangement links TRBV10-1 to TRBJ2-1; 7 bases line up with TRBD2. The CDR3 extends over 14 amino acids. Germline CDR1 reads WNHNN; CDR2 reads SYGVQD (reference sequence). The J segment lost 7 bases and the V segment lost 4 bases, leaving 7 bases of the junction unmatched. CDR3 nucleotides: TGCGCCAGCAGTGGGGGGAGGGATTGGAATGAGCAGTTCTTC. This translates into CASSGGRDWNEQFF.

This clone is a singleton in its sample. This chain uses TRBV3-1 (or the pseudogene TRBV3-2) with TRBJ2-3; 7 bases match TRBD2. Trimming took 3 bases from V and 1 from J; bases not matched to a gene: 7. The CDR3 has 16 residues. CDR1 and CDR2 (germline): LGHDT, YNNKEL (reference sequence). The CDR3 spells CASSHSPGLRTDTQYF. The DNA for the CDR3 is TGTGCCAGCAGCCATTCCCCGGGACTACGCACAGATACGCAGTATTTT.

V and J are TRBV6-6 and TRBJ1-3; 8 bases agree with TRBD1. This CDR3 spans 14 amino acids. The J segment lost 2 bases and the V segment lost 5 bases, leaving 2 bases of the junction unmatched. Germline values: CDR1 MNHNY, CDR2 SVGAGI (reference sequence). CDR3: CASSGTGTGNTIYF. The CDR3 nucleotides are TGTGCCAGCAGTGGGACAGGAACTGGAAACACCATATATTTT.

The table lists this clone with a count of one. V gene TRBV12-3 or TRBV12-4 combines with J gene TRBJ1-5; D gene uncertain. CDR3 length: 13 residues. V was shortened by 7 bases and J by 4 bases, with 11 bases between the two germline ends. CDR3 DNA: TGTGCCAGCAATAGGGAGCTGAATCAGCCCCAGCATTTT. Translated: CASNRELNQPQHF.

The CDR3 region has the DNA TGTGCCAGAAGCTTTATAAGGGACAGCACTAACACTGAAGCTTTCTTT. Amino acids: CARSFIRDSTNTEAFF. The V call is TRBV5-3, the J call TRBJ1-1; 7 bases fit TRBD1. TRBV5-3 is flagged as an ORF with uncertain function. This CDR3 contains 16 residues. After removal of 2 bases from V and 2 bases from J, the junction contained 9 bases not matched to a gene.

V gene TRBV5-1 combines with J gene TRBJ2-2; perhaps TRBD1 as D (6 bases). CDR1 SGHRS and CDR2 YFSETQ come from the germline V gene. Trimming shortened V by 10 bases and J by 1 base, and 14 bases separated the two germline ends. The CDR3 is 14 amino acids. For the CDR3, the DNA is TGCGCCGACAGACAGGACGGGAACACCGGGGAGCTGTTTTTT. Encoded protein: CADRQDGNTGELFF.

This clone was seen more than once but under ten times. The sample holds other DNA sequences that translate to the same CDR3. The J gene is TRBJ1-4, the V gene TRBV29-1; tentative D call: TRBD1 (6 bases). The CDR3 runs to 13 residues. V lost 6 bases and J lost 0, with 8 bases in between. Germline V CDR1 and CDR2: SQVTM, ANQGSEA. The CDR3 DNA reads TGCAGCGTGAGGACAGCAACTAATGAAAAACTGTTTTTT. Protein sequence: CSVRTATNEKLFF.

This chain joins TRBV4-1 and TRBJ2-1, with 12 bases matching TRBD1. CDR1 and CDR2 from the germline V gene are MGHRA and YSYEKL. V gave up 2 bases and J gave up 5 bases; unmatched junction bases: 4. The CDR3 has 16 residues. The CDR3 spells CASSQPGTGGHNEQFF. The DNA for the CDR3 is TGCGCCAGCAGCCAACCCGGGACAGGGGGCCACAATGAGCAGTTCTTC.

J is TRBJ1-2 and V is TRBV19; D not resolved. CDR1 is LNHDA, CDR2 SQIVND, per germline (reference sequence). V was shortened by 7 bases and J by 4 bases, with 10 bases between the two germline ends. The CDR3 has 12 amino acids. CDR3 DNA sequence: TGTGCCAGTACCAAATCCGGCTATGGCTACACCTTC. It encodes CASTKSGYGYTF. The full variable domain, with the rest looked up from reference TRBV19 and TRBJ1-2, is DGGITQSPKYLFRKEGQNVTLSCEQNLNHDAMYWYRQDPGQGLRLIYYSQIVNDFQKGDIAEGYSVSREKKESFPLTVTSAQKNPTAFYLCASTKSGYGYTFGSGTRLTVV.

The CDR3 protein is CASSPHPQGGSEKLFF. Here the CDR3 DNA reads TGTGCCAGCTCACCACATCCACAGGGGGGGAGTGAAAAACTGTTTTTT. V and J are TRBV18 and TRBJ1-4, with TRBD1 matching 8 bases. Trimming at V came to 1 base and at J to 7 bases, leaving 8 bases not matched to a gene. Germline V CDR1 and CDR2: KGHSH, LQKENI. The CDR3 runs 16 residues.

The chain combines TRBV28 with TRBJ1-2, with 7 bases identical to TRBD1. J was trimmed by 3 bases and V by 8 bases; bases with no gene match: 15. Germline assignment: CDR1 MDHEN and CDR2 SYDVKM. This CDR3 spans 16 amino acids. The CDR3 DNA is TGTGCCAGCGGGTCCTCAGCTCCGGGACAGCACTATGGCTACACCTTC. This gives the protein CASGSSAPGQHYGYTF.

The chain joins TRBV9 to TRBJ1-1; D is uncertain. Germline CDR1 SGDLS, CDR2 YYNGEE. V lost 0 bases, J lost 2 bases, and 8 bases lay in between. CDR3 length equals 14 residues. The CDR3 loop reads CASSVGMGNTEAFF. CDR3 nucleotide sequence: TGTGCCAGCAGCGTAGGCATGGGCAACACTGAAGCTTTCTTT. Full variable domain (rest looked up from reference TRBV9 and TRBJ1-1): DSGVTQTPKHLITATGQRVTLRCSPRSGDLSVYWYQQSLDQGLQFLIQYYNGEERAKGNILERFSAQQFPDLHSELNLSSLELGDSALYFCASSVGMGNTEAFFGQGTRLTVV.

V and J are TRBV5-6 and TRBJ2-3; possible D gene TRBD1, 6 bases. V was clipped by 0 bases and J by 2 bases, with 10 bases between them. This CDR3 spans 15 amino acids. Germline V CDR1 and CDR2: SGHDT, YYEEEE. The CDR3 DNA follows: TGTGCCAGCAGCTTGGAGGGGGAAGTCACAGATACGCAGTATTTT. This encodes CASSLEGEVTDTQYF. Filled out from reference TRBV5-6 and TRBJ2-3, the complete variable domain reads DAGVTQSPTHLIKTRGQQVTLRCSPKSGHDTVSWYQQALGQGPQFIFQYYEEEERQRGNFPDRFSGHQFPNYSSELNVNALLLGDSALYLCASSLEGEVTDTQYFGPGTRLTVL.

This sequence joins TRBV10-3 and TRBJ2-2; tentatively, D is TRBD2 (6 bases). Trimming took off 4 bases at V and 0 bases at J, with 9 bases between the two ends. The CDR3 spans 15 residues. CDR1 and CDR2 from the germline V gene are ENHRY and SYGVKD. The CDR3 protein is CAISGGAANTGELFF. The CDR3 DNA sequence: TGTGCCATCAGTGGCGGGGCCGCGAACACCGGGGAGCTGTTTTTT.

This rearrangement joins TRBV10-3 to TRBJ1-2; 7 nucleotides agree with TRBD1. The CDR3 is 16 residues long. The germline CDR1 and CDR2 sequences are ENHRY and SYGVKD. With 2 bases clipped from V and 4 bases from J, the junction kept 10 bases outside the gene matches. In nucleotides, the CDR3 is TGTGCCATCAGTGAGCCGACAGGGAAGGGTAGCTATGGCTACACCTTC. As protein: CAISEPTGKGSYGYTF.